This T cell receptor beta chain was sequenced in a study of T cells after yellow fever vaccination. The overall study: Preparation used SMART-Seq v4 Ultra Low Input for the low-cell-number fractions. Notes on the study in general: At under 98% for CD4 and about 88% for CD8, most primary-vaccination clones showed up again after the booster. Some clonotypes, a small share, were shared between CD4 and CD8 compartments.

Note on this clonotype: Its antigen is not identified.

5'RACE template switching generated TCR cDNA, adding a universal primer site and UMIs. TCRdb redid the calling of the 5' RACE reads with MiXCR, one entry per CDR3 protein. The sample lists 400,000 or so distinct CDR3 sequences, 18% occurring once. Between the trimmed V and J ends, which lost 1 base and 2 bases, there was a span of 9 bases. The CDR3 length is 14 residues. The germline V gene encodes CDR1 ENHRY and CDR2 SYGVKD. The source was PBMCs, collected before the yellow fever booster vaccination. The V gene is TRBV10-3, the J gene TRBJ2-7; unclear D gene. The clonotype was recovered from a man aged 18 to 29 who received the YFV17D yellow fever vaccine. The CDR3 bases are TGTGCCATCAGTGAGTATGAACAAACCTACGAGCAGTACTTC. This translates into CAISEYEQTYEQYF.